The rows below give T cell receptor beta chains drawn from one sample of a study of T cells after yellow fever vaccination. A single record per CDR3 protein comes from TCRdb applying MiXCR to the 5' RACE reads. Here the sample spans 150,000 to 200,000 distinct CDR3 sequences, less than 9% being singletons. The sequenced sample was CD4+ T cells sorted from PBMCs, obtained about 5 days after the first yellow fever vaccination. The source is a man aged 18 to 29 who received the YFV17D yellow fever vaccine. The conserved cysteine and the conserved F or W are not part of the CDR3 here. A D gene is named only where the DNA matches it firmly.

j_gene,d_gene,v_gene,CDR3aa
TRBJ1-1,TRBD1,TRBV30,AWRRQGNTEAF
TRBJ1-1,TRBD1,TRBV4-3,ASSQGNPGQEMKAF
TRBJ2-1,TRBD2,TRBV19,ASRPGLANNEQF
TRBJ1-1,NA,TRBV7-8,ASSKQTVNTEAF
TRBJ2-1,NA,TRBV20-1,SARGQPGYFKEQF
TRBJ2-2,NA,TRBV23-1,ASSQSPVRDGELF
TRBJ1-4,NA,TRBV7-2,ASSAYTATNEKLF
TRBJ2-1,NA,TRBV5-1,ASSLLVNEQF
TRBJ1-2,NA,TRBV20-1,SARDLATGDYGYT
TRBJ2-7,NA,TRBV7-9,ASSLGEGREQY
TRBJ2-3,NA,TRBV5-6,ASSLGPPEDWGTDTQY
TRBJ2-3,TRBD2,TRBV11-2,ASSPTSGGWTDTQY
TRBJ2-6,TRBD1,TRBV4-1,ASNAGGGKGSGANVLT
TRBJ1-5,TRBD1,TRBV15,ATSSKGANQPQH
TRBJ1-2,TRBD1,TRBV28,ASNRDRTYGYT
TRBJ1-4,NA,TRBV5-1,ASSERDSSKGEKLF
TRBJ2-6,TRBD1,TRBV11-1,ASSGRDRGNPGANVLT
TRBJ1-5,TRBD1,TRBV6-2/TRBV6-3,ASKADRGRNQPQH
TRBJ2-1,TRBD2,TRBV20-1,SASSGGAITEQF
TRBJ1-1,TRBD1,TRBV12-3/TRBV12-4,ASSSLGQRAEAF
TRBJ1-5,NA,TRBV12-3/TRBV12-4,ASSSGGQGNQPQH
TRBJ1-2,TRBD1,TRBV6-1,ASSDIDRGREKYGYT
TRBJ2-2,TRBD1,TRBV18,ASSSTNRGLTGELF
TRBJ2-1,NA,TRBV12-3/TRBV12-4,ASSWRDSYNEQF
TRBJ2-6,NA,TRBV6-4,ASSPTTFAGISGANVLT
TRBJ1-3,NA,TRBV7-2,ASSFQRSGNTIY
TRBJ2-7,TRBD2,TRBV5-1,ASSPGLAGGPEQY
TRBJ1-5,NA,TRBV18,ASSKGDSNQPQH
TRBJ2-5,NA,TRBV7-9,ASSPLGQETQY
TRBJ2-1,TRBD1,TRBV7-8,ASSLVRDRGRDEQF
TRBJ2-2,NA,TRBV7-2,ASSPPGQGNTGELF
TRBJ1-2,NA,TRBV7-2,ASSSALGRYYGYT
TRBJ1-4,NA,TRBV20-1,SATPAGGPTNEKLF